This TCR beta chain was retrieved from a study of response to subunit inactivated influenza vaccine. This clonotype was detected ten times or more. TCRdb reanalysed the RT-PCR reads using MiXCR and keeps one entry per CDR3 protein. The sample comprises over 400,000 distinct CDR3 sequences, approximately 9.9% of which are singletons, and approximately 12% rests with the top ten. Trimming removed 5 bases at V and 6 bases at J, with 13 bases between. This CDR3 contains 13 residues. Germline V CDR1 and CDR2: SGHTA, FQGNSA. This sequence was found in a man over 45 who received an inactivated influenza vaccine. The V gene is TRBV7-2, the J gene TRBJ1-2; the D gene is possibly TRBD1 (6 bases). Material: PBMCs from blood, obtained around seven weeks after vaccination. CDR3 nucleotide sequence: TGTGCCAGCAGCCCGGGGGGGGGCGATGGCTACACCTTC. The encoded protein is CASSPGGGDGYTF.